This TCR beta chain came from a study of T cell responses to AZD1222 COVID-19 vaccine. Study conclusions and caveats: Seropositive status at baseline applied to only 6 or 7 AZD1222 recipients.

Germline V CDR1 and CDR2: LGHNA, YSLEER. V lost 4 bases, J lost 5 bases, and 6 bases stayed unmatched. This CDR3 comprises 14 residues. This clone was seen more than once but under ten times. Antigen specificity is unknown. Clones were sequenced by immunoSEQ multiplex PCR, and TCRdb holds only the in-frame ones, with some missing. The sample lists roughly 80,000 clones; 70% to 90% were seen once. Sequencing was performed on peripheral blood, taken 28 days after the second AZD1222 dose. This sequence joins TRBV4-3 and TRBJ1-1; TRBD1 aligns across 8 bases. The TCR originated in an adult who received the AZD1222 COVID-19 vaccine. The CDR3 protein is CASSPQDRATEAFF. CDR3 nucleotide sequence: TGCGCCAGCAGCCCCCAGGACAGGGCGACTGAAGCTTTCTTT.